There are many counts of the clone carrying this T cell receptor beta chain. Its matching antigen is unknown. The sample is drawn from a study of T cells in Graves' hyperthyroidism and ophthalmopathy. Study-wide results and limits: The model's output predicted ophthalmopathy at a median of about 5.9 months prior to onset. Ophthalmopathy stood apart from stable hyperthyroidism in a 13 V-J model.

It was considered stable Graves' hyperthyroidism when ophthalmopathy did not progress within 18 months. Patients between 18 and 65 years old had hyperthyroidism, newly diagnosed and lasting under 2 months. What was amplified from RNA transcripts were TCR beta CDR3 regions. The HTBI primer set was used in a first-round RT-PCR of the TCR CDR3. MiXCR, applied by TCRdb to the multiplex PCR reads, yields one record per CDR3 protein. Of nearly 750,000 distinct CDR3 sequences in the sample, 30% to 40% were seen once. CDR3 length: 14 residues. The V end was cut by 6 bases, the J end by 5 bases, with 14 bases between. The germline V gene encodes CDR1 DFQATT and CDR2 SNEGSKA (reference sequence).

This clonotype was sampled from a woman in her forties with Graves' hyperthyroidism. What was sequenced was blood. The chain carries TRBV20-1 and TRBJ1-6; D perhaps matches TRBD1 (6 bases). The CDR3 nucleotides are TGCAGTGCCGTGAGGAGGGGGGATAATTCACCCCTCCACTTT. Translation gives CSAVRRGDNSPLHF.